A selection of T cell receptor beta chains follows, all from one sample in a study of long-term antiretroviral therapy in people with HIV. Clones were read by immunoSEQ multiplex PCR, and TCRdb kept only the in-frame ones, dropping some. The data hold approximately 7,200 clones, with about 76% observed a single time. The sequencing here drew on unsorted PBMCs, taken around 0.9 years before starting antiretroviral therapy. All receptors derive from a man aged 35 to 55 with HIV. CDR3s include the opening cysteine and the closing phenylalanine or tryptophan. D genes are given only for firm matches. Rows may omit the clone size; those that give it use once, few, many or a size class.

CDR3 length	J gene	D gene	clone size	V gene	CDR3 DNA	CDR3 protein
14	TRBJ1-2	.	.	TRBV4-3	TGCGCCAGCAGCCAACTCACAGGGAACTATGGCTACACCTTC	CASSQLTGNYGYTF
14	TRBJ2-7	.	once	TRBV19	TGTGCCAGTAGTACCACAAGGCCCAACTACGAGCAGTACTTC	CASSTTRPNYEQYF
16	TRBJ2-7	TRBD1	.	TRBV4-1	TGCGCCAGCAGCCACTTACCGGGACAGGGGGGATACGAGCAGTACTTC	CASSHLPGQGGYEQYF
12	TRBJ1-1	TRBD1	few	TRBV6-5	TGTGCCAGCAGTACAGGGGGGCATGAAGCTTTCTTT	CASSTGGHEAFF
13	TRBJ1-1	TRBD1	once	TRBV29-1	TGCAGCGCTCCGGACAGGGGGCCAACTGAAGCTTTCTTT	CSAPDRGPTEAFF
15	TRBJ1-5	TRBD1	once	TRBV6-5	TGTGCCAGCAGTTTGACAGGGGTTGGCAATCAGCCCCAGCATTTT	CASSLTGVGNQPQHF
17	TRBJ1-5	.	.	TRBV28	TGTGCCAGCAGTTCCCCCCTGGCAGGGTATAGCAATCAGCCCCAGCATTTT	CASSSPLAGYSNQPQHF
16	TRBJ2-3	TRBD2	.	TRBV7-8	TGTGCCAGCAGCTTCTCACTAGCGGGGCTTTTGGATACGCAGTATTTT	CASSFSLAGLLDTQYF
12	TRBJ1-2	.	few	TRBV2	TGTGCCAGCAGTGATAATGGGGGCGGCTACACCTTC	CASSDNGGGYTF
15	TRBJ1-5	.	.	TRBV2	TGTGCCAGCAGTGAAGAGGTGACAGCCAGCCAGCCCCAGCATTTT	CASSEEVTASQPQHF
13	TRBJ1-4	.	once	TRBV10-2	TGCGCCAGCAGCGAGATCAGGGGCGAAAAACTGTTTTTT	CASSEIRGEKLFF
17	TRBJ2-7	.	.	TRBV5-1	TGCGCCAGCAGCTTGGATGGGTCGGTTGACCCCGTCTACGAGCAGTACTTC	CASSLDGSVDPVYEQYF
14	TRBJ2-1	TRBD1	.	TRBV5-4	TGTGCCAGCACCCGAGACAGGGGGCGCAATGAGCAGTTCTTC	CASTRDRGRNEQFF
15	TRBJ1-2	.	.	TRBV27	TGTGCCAGCAGCGCCGGGACGGGCCTTGGCTATGGCTACACCTTC	CASSAGTGLGYGYTF
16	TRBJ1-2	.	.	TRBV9	TGTGCCAGCAGCGCTAGTCGGGCAGTAGCTAACTATGGCTACACCTTC	CASSASRAVANYGYTF
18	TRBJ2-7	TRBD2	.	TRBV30	TGTGCCTGGAGTGTGGTAGGGGCCTCGGGGGGTTTGTCCTACGAGCAGTACTTC	CAWSVVGASGGLSYEQYF
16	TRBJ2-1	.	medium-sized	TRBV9	TGTGCCAGCAGCCCCAGAGAGGGGGGCTCCTACAATGAGCAGTTCTTC	CASSPREGGSYNEQFF
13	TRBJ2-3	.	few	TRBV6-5	TGTGCCAGCAGACCCTTCGGGCAAGATACGCAGTATTTT	CASRPFGQDTQYF
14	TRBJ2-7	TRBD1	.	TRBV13	TGTGCCAGCAGCGGGACAGGGCCCTCCTACGAGCAGTACTTC	CASSGTGPSYEQYF
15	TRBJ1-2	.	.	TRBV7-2	TGTGCCAGCAGCGCCCGGAACAGGCCGAACTATGGCTACACCTTC	CASSARNRPNYGYTF